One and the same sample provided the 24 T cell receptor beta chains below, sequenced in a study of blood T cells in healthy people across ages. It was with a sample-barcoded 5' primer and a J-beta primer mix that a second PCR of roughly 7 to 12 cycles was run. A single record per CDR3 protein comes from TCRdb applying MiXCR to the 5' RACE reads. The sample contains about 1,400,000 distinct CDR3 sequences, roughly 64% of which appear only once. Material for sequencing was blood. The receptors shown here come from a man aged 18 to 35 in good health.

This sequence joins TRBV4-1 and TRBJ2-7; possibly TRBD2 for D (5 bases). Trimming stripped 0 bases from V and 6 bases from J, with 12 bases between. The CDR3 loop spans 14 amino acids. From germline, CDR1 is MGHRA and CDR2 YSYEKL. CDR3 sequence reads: CASSQEPAGIEQYF. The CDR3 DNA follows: TGCGCCAGCAGCCAAGAACCAGCCGGGATCGAGCAGTACTTC.

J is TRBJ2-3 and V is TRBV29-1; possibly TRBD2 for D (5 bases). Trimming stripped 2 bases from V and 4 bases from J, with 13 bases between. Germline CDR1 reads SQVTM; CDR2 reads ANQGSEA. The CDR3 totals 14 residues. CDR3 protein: CSVETGRVADTQYF. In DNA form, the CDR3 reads TGCAGCGTTGAAACTGGGCGGGTCGCAGATACGCAGTATTTT.

The CDR3 spells CATSEVGAPNQPQHF. The DNA of the CDR3 is TGTGCCACCAGCGAGGTAGGGGCTCCCAATCAGCCCCAGCATTTT. The chain couples TRBV15 to TRBJ1-5; maybe TRBD1 (5 bases). Trimming shortened V by 5 bases and J by 3 bases, and 14 bases separated the two germline ends. CDR1 LNHNV and CDR2 YYDKDF come from the germline V gene (reference sequence). The CDR3 runs 15 residues. The variable domain in full, with the rest retrieved from reference TRBV15 and TRBJ1-5, is DAMVIQNPRYQVTQFGKPVTLSCSQTLNHNVMYWYQQKSSQAPKLLFHYYDKDFNNEADTPDNFQSRRPNTSFCFLDIRSPGLGDTAMYLCATSEVGAPNQPQHFGDGTRLSIL.

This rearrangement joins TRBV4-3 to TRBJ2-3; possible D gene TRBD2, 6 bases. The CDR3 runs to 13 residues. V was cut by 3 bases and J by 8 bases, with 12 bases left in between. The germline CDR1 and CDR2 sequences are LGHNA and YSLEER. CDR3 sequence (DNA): TGCGCCAGCAGCCAGGACGTAGCGGCTACGCAGTATTTT. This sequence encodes CASSQDVAATQYF.

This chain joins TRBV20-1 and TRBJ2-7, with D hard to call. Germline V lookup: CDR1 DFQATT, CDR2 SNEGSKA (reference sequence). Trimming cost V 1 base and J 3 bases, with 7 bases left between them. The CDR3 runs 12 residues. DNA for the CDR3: TGCAGTGCTAGAGCCCTCCGCTACGAGCAGTACTTC. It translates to CSARALRYEQYF.

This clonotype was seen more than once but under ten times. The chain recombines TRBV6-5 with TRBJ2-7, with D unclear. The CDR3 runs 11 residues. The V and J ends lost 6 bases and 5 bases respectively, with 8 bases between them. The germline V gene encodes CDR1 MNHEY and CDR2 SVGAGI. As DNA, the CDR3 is TGTGCCAGCAGGGCAGGTCACGAGCAGTACTTC. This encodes CASRAGHEQYF.

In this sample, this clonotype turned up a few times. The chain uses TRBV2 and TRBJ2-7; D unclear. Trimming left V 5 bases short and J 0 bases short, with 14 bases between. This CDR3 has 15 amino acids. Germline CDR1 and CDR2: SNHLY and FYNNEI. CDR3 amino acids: CASSKETTSSYEQYF. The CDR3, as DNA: TGTGCCAGCAGTAAGGAGACCACCAGCTCCTACGAGCAGTACTTC.

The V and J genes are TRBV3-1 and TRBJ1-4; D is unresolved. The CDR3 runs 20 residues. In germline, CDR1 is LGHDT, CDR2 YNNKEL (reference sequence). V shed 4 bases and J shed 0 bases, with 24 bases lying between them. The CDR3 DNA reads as TGTGCCAGCAGCCGAGCAGTCTACGGGCAAATCGTCGCAACTAATGAAAAACTGTTTTTT. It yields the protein CASSRAVYGQIVATNEKLFF.

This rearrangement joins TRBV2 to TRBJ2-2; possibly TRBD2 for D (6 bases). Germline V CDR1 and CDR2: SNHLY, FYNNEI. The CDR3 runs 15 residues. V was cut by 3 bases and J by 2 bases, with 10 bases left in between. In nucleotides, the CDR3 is TGTGCCAGCAGTGAGGAGGGGCCAAACACCGGGGAGCTGTTTTTT. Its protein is CASSEEGPNTGELFF.

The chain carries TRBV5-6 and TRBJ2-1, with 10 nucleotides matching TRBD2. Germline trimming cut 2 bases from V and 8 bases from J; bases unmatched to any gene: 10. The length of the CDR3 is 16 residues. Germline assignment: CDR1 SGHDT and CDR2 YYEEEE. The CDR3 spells CASSFSPSGRIYEQFF. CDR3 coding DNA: TGTGCCAGCAGCTTCAGCCCTAGCGGGAGAATCTATGAGCAGTTCTTC. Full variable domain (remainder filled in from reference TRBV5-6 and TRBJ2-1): DAGVTQSPTHLIKTRGQQVTLRCSPKSGHDTVSWYQQALGQGPQFIFQYYEEEERQRGNFPDRFSGHQFPNYSSELNVNALLLGDSALYLCASSFSPSGRIYEQFFGPGTRLTVL.

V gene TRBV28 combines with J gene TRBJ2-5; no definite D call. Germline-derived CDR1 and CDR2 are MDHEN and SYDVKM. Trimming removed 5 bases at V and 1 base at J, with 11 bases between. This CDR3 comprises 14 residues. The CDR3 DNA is TGTGCCAGCAGTCCGGGCAGCATCCAAGAGACCCAGTACTTC. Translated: CASSPGSIQETQYF.

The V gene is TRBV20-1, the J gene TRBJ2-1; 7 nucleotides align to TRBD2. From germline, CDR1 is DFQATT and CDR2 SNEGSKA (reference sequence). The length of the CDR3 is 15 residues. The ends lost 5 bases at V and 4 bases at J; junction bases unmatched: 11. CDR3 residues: CSAQAASGPYNEQFF. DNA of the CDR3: TGCAGTGCTCAGGCAGCTAGCGGCCCGTACAATGAGCAGTTCTTC.

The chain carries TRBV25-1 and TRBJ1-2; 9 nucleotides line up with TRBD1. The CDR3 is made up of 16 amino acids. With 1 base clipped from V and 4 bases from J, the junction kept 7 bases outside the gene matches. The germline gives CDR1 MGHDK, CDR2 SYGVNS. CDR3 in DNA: TGTGCCAGCAGTGAATCGAGCGGGACAGGGATCTATGGCTACACCTTC. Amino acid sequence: CASSESSGTGIYGYTF.

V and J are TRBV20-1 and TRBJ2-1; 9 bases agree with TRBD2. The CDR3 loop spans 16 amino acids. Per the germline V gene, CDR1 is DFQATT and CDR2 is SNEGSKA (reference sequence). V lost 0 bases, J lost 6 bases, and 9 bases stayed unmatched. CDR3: CSARDPSSGTFNEQFF. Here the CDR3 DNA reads TGCAGTGCTAGAGACCCCTCTAGCGGGACGTTCAATGAGCAGTTCTTC.

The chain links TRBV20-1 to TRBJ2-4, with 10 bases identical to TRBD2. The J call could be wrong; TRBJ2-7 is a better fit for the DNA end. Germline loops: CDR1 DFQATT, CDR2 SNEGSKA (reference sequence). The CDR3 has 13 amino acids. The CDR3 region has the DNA TGCAGTGCTACTGGGACTAGCGTGAACGAGCAGTACTTC. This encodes CSATGTSVNEQYF.

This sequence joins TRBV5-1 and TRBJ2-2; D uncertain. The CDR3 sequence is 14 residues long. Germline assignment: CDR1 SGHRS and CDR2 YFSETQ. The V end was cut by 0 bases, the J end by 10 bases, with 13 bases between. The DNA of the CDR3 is TGCGCCAGCAGCTTGGAGGCCCCATTATCGGAGCTGTTTTTT. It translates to CASSLEAPLSELFF.

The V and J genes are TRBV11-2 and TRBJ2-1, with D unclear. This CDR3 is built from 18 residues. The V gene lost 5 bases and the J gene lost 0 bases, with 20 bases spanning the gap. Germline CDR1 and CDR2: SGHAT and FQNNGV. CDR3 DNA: TGTGCCAGCAGCCCAAGGTGGGCCCTTTCGGACTCCTACAATGAGCAGTTCTTC. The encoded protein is CASSPRWALSDSYNEQFF. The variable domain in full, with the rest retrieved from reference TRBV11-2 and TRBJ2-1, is EAGVAQSPRYKIIEKRQSVAFWCNPISGHATLYWYQQILGQGPKLLIQFQNNGVVDDSQLPKDRFSAERLKGVDSTLKIQPAKLEDSAVYLCASSPRWALSDSYNEQFFGPGTRLTVL.

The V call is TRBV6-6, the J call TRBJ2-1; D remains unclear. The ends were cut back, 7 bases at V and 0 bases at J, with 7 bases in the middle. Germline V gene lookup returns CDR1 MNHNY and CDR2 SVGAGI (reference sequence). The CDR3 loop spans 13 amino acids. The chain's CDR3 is CASTQSSYNEQFF. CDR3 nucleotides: TGTGCCAGCACCCAGAGCTCCTACAATGAGCAGTTCTTC.

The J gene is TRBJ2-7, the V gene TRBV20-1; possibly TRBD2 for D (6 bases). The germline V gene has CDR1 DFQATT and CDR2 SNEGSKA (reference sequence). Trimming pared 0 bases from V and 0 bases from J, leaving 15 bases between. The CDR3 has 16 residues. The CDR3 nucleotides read TGCAGTGCTAGAGAGCCAAAGGACGGGAGCTCCTACGAGCAGTACTTC. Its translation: CSAREPKDGSSYEQYF.

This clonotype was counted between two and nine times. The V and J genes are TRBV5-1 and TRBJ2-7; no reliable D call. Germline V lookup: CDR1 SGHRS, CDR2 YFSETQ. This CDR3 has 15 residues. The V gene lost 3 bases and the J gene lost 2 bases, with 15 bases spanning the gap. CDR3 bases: TGCGCCAGCAGCTCCTCCGGAGTCGGGCCCTACGAGCAGTACTTC. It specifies CASSSSGVGPYEQYF.

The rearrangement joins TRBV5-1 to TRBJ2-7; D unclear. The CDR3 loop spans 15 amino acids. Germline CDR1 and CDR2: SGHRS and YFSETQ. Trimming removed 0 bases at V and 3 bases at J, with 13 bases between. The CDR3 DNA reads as TGCGCCAGCAGCTTGGATCGGACCCCGATCTACGAGCAGTACTTC. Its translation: CASSLDRTPIYEQYF.

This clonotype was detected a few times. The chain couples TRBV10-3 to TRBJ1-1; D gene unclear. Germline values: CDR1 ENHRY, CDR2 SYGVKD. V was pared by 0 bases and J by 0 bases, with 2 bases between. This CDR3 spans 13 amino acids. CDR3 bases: TGTGCCATCAGTGAGTCGATGAACACTGAAGCTTTCTTT. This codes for CAISESMNTEAFF.

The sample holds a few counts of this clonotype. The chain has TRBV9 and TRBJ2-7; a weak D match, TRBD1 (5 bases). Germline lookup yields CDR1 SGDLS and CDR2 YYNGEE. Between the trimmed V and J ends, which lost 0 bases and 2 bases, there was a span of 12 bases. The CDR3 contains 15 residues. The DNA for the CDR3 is TGTGCCAGCAGCGTAGGGGGCGGAGAAACCTACGAGCAGTACTTC. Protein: CASSVGGGETYEQYF.

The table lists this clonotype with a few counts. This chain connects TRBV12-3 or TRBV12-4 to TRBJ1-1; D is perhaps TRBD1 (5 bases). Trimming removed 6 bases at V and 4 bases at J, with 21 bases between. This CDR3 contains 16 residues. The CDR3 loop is CASSPAYGVRGTEAFF. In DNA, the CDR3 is TGTGCCAGCAGCCCCGCCTATGGAGTTAGGGGCACTGAAGCTTTCTTT.